This is a list of T cell receptor beta chains from one sample in a study of molecular identifiers for immune sequencing clone quantification. TCRdb reprocessed the PCR reads via MiXCR and lists one record per CDR3 protein. The data hold under 600,000 distinct CDR3 sequences, with 25% observed a single time. Sequencing was done on a sample of naive CD8+ T cells from blood, with Jurkat cell RNA spiked in. All receptors come from a human donor in good health. Some libraries in this study had Jurkat cell RNA spiked in. CDR3s leave out the opening cysteine and the closing phenylalanine or tryptophan. Size tells how often a clone was seen (once, few, many) or the class of an expanded clone, and some rows leave it out.

J: TRBJ2-7
size: few
V: TRBV18
CDR3: ASSPQPQTSREQY

J: TRBJ2-1
size: few
V: TRBV12-3/TRBV12-4
CDR3: ASMDGVHNEQF

J: TRBJ2-7
size: few
V: TRBV4-3
CDR3: ASSRQPGQGTYEQY

J: TRBJ2-7
size: .
V: TRBV10-3
CDR3: AISEAGTDYEQY

J: TRBJ2-3
size: few
V: TRBV4-3
CDR3: ASSQTRTSGVTDTQY

J: TRBJ2-3
size: many
V: TRBV7-9
CDR3: ALDGADLTDTQY

J: TRBJ1-5
size: few
V: TRBV6-2/TRBV6-3
CDR3: ASSYARGVNQPQH

J: TRBJ2-6
size: many
V: TRBV4-1
CDR3: ASSLYLSGANVLT

J: TRBJ1-1
size: .
V: TRBV27
CDR3: ASSLSGQGPSTEAF

J: TRBJ1-5
size: many
V: TRBV19
CDR3: ATIPRAGNQPQH

J: TRBJ2-7
size: few
V: TRBV5-5
CDR3: ASSFPVPPTYEQY

J: TRBJ2-2
size: .
V: TRBV19
CDR3: ASSIVVNTGELF

J: TRBJ2-7
size: many
V: TRBV10-3
CDR3: AISAVGEQY

J: TRBJ1-1
size: few
V: TRBV4-1
CDR3: ASSQKDTGNTEAF

J: TRBJ2-7
size: many
V: TRBV4-1
CDR3: ASSQDPGGSYEQY

J: TRBJ2-7
size: many
V: TRBV12-3/TRBV12-4
CDR3: ASSSEQRPSYEQY

J: TRBJ1-1
size: few
V: TRBV4-1
CDR3: ASSHAGFEAF

J: TRBJ2-5
size: many
V: TRBV20-1
CDR3: SARELAEPGTQY

J: TRBJ2-3
size: many
V: TRBV7-3
CDR3: ASSSGLANMATDTQY

J: TRBJ2-7
size: few
V: TRBV27
CDR3: ASSPNSGLLYEQY

J: TRBJ2-3
size: .
V: TRBV7-6
CDR3: ASSGDRGLLTDTQY

J: TRBJ2-2
size: .
V: TRBV7-6
CDR3: ASSLVGLVPGELF

J: TRBJ2-7
size: .
V: TRBV5-5
CDR3: ASSLGTRSYEQY

J: TRBJ2-1
size: .
V: TRBV29-1
CDR3: SVYMTSGIIDEQF

J: TRBJ1-2
size: few
V: TRBV14
CDR3: ASSQVSWYGYT

J: TRBJ1-1
size: few
V: TRBV5-1
CDR3: ASSPGQGALASSEAF

J: TRBJ2-7
size: few
V: TRBV10-2
CDR3: ASSGLFVRDSTYEQY

J: TRBJ2-3
size: .
V: TRBV12-3/TRBV12-4
CDR3: ASSRQGASTDTQY

J: TRBJ2-4
size: .
V: TRBV11-2
CDR3: ASSLLAGGAYIQY

J: TRBJ1-5
size: .
V: TRBV19
CDR3: ASRPDRGPYSNQPPH

J: TRBJ1-5
size: .
V: TRBV19
CDR3: ASSIGDGYSNQPQH

J: TRBJ2-3
size: many
V: TRBV23-1
CDR3: ASSLLCRPDTQY

J: TRBJ2-7
size: .
V: TRBV9
CDR3: ASSEGLADSYEQY

J: TRBJ2-3
size: many
V: TRBV7-3
CDR3: ASSLIGGGTDTQY

J: TRBJ2-7
size: .
V: TRBV4-3
CDR3: ASSLLWEGPNEQY

J: TRBJ2-1
size: few
V: TRBV27
CDR3: ASSSGPYNEQF

J: TRBJ2-1
size: few
V: TRBV7-9
CDR3: ASSLTRTGESSYNEQF

J: TRBJ2-7
size: many
V: TRBV7-6
CDR3: ASSPTDNSYEQY

J: TRBJ2-7
size: few
V: TRBV30
CDR3: AWSTSGPYEQY

J: TRBJ2-1
size: many
V: TRBV12-3/TRBV12-4
CDR3: ASSPKGAIYNEQF

J: TRBJ1-3
size: few
V: TRBV27
CDR3: ASRELGGGWAGNTIY

J: TRBJ2-2
size: many
V: TRBV4-2
CDR3: ASSQGEGLTGELF

J: TRBJ2-3
size: .
V: TRBV5-7
CDR3: ASSLVQDSPLHTGTQY

J: TRBJ1-1
size: many
V: TRBV7-6
CDR3: ASSFDDSNTEAF

J: TRBJ2-3
size: .
V: TRBV4-3
CDR3: ASSQPATTGRTDTQY

J: TRBJ2-7
size: .
V: TRBV9
CDR3: ASSPDGFLNEQY

J: TRBJ2-2
size: .
V: TRBV6-5
CDR3: ASSYPDGTGELF

J: TRBJ2-4
size: .
V: TRBV6-2/TRBV6-3
CDR3: ASSYAGGLAKNIQY

J: TRBJ1-4
size: many
V: TRBV7-9
CDR3: ASSLKPGQGAEKLF

J: TRBJ2-5
size: .
V: TRBV5-8
CDR3: ASSLARVRQPQETQY

J: TRBJ2-3
size: few
V: TRBV7-8
CDR3: ASSLSGTSGSDTQY

J: TRBJ1-4
size: .
V: TRBV15
CDR3: ATSRDGTGGNEKLF